Shown below are 21 T cell receptor beta chains from a single sample sequenced in a study of early T cells in non-severe SARS-CoV-2 infection. TCRdb reprocessed the 5' RACE reads with MiXCR, giving one entry per CDR3 protein. Among 60,000 to 75,000 distinct CDR3 sequences, approximately 12% were seen once, and the ten largest hold around 6.7%. The sequencing sample was made of whole blood. The receptor source for this set is an adult who was a healthcare worker with PCR-confirmed SARS-CoV-2 infection or an uninfected control (not recorded which).

This clonotype was recorded at least ten times. This sequence joins TRBV12-3 or TRBV12-4 and TRBJ2-2; 7 nucleotides align to TRBD1. The CDR3 runs 16 residues. V shed 1 base and J 5 bases; nucleotides not matched to a gene: 7. The DNA of the CDR3 is TGTGCCAGCAGTTTAGGCCCAGGCAGGGGGACCGGGGAGCTGTTTTTT. Encoded protein: CASSLGPGRGTGELFF.

The V gene is TRBV6-5, the J gene TRBJ2-4; weak D call: TRBD2 (6 bases). Looked up from germline, CDR1 is MNHEY and CDR2 is SVGAGI. The V and J ends lost 2 bases and 9 bases respectively, with 8 bases between them. The CDR3 consists of 12 residues. The CDR3 region has the DNA TGTGCCAGCAGTTACGCCGGGGGCATTCAGTACTTC. Translating it yields CASSYAGGIQYF.

This clonotype has a count of ten or more. The V call is TRBV7-2, the J call TRBJ2-3; D remains unclear. Germline V gene lookup returns CDR1 SGHTA and CDR2 FQGNSA. The CDR3 loop spans 15 amino acids. V dropped 2 bases and J dropped 2 bases, with 11 bases sitting between them. The CDR3 here is CASSLIPRNTDTQYF. The CDR3 DNA reads TGTGCCAGCAGCTTAATTCCCCGAAACACAGATACGCAGTATTTT. Filled out from reference TRBV7-2 and TRBJ2-3, the complete variable domain reads GAGVSQSPSNKVTEKGKDVELRCDPISGHTALYWYRQSLGQGLEFLIYFQGNSAPDKSGLPSDRFSAERTGGSVSTLTIQRTQQEDSAVYLCASSLIPRNTDTQYFGPGTRLTVL.

This clonotype showed up just a few times. This sequence joins TRBV4-1 and TRBJ2-3; D gene ambiguous. Deletions cut 1 base from V and 6 bases from J, with 8 bases between. CDR3 size: 13 residues. Germline CDR1 reads MGHRA; CDR2 reads YSYEKL. The CDR3 protein is CASSQGVFDTQYF. The CDR3 coding sequence is TGCGCCAGCAGCCAAGGGGTTTTTGATACGCAGTATTTT.

This clonotype was counted at least ten times. The chain combines TRBV2 with TRBJ1-2; D is uncertain. The CDR3 has 13 residues. With 6 bases removed from V and 0 bases from J, the gap between germline ends came to 8 bases. CDR1 and CDR2 from the germline V gene are SNHLY and FYNNEI. For the CDR3, the DNA is TGTGCCAGCAGGGCGTATGCTAACTATGGCTACACCTTC. Its protein is CASRAYANYGYTF.

In its sample, this clonotype was seen many times. The chain employs TRBV2 and TRBJ1-5; D is unclear. CDR3 length: 14 residues. Germline V gives CDR1 SNHLY, CDR2 FYNNEI. Trimming left V 4 bases short and J 4 bases short, with 11 bases between. The CDR3 region has the DNA TGTGCCAGCAGTGTGTCACAGTTAAATCAGCCCCAGCATTTT. Protein sequence: CASSVSQLNQPQHF.

This clonotype has at least ten counts. V gene TRBV29-1 combines with J gene TRBJ2-3; D not certain. Trimming took off 0 bases at V and 5 bases at J, with 6 bases between the two ends. The CDR3 is made up of 12 amino acids. The germline CDR1 and CDR2 sequences are SQVTM and ANQGSEA. The CDR3: CSVEDLRDTQYF. In DNA form, the CDR3 reads TGCAGCGTTGAAGATTTACGAGATACGCAGTATTTT.

This clonotype was recorded many times. The rearrangement links TRBV30 to TRBJ2-3, with 10 bases lining up with TRBD2. Per the germline V gene, CDR1 is GTSNPN and CDR2 is SVGIG (reference sequence). This CDR3 region has 14 residues. J was trimmed by 0 bases and V by 8 bases; bases with no gene match: 5. The CDR3 nucleotides are TGTGCCGGTAGCGGGGGGCTTAGCACAGATACGCAGTATTTT. Its protein is CAGSGGLSTDTQYF.

This clonotype has only a few counts. This rearrangement joins TRBV5-1 to TRBJ2-1; TRBD2 is a possible D gene (6 bases). CDR3 size: 13 residues. Germline CDR1 reads SGHRS; CDR2 reads YFSETQ. V was cut by 6 bases and J by 4 bases, with 11 bases left in between. CDR3 sequence (DNA): TGCGCCAGCAACCGGGACTCTTACAATGAGCAGTTCTTC. It is translated as CASNRDSYNEQFF.

This clonotype was seen a few times. The chain is built from TRBV11-3 and TRBJ2-7; 11 nucleotides match TRBD1. CDR1 SGHNT and CDR2 YENEEA come from the germline V gene. V gave up 4 bases and J gave up 3 bases; unmatched junction bases: 8. The length of the CDR3 is 16 residues. CDR3 sequence (DNA): TGTGCCAGCAGCTCCCGACCCGGGACAGGGGGCTACGAGCAGTACTTC. Translating it yields CASSSRPGTGGYEQYF.

This clonotype has at least ten counts. The chain combines TRBV29-1 with TRBJ1-3; D may be TRBD1 (5 bases). V was pared by 1 base and J by 6 bases, with 7 bases between. Germline CDR1 is SQVTM and CDR2 is ANQGSEA. This CDR3 is built from 12 residues. This CDR3 is CSVEGQLNTIYF. The CDR3 DNA follows: TGCAGCGTTGAAGGACAGCTAAACACCATATATTTT.

A few counts support this clonotype. J is TRBJ2-1 and V is TRBV6-5; TRBD1 matches 8 bases. The CDR3 runs 12 residues. Germline V gene sequence: CDR1 MNHEY, CDR2 SVGAGI. The V segment lost 6 bases and the J segment 9 bases; nucleotides outside the gene matches: 4. The CDR3 nucleotides are TGTGCCAGCAGACGGACAGGGAGTGAGCAGTTCTTC. This gives the protein CASRRTGSEQFF.

The gene calls are TRBV24-1 and TRBJ2-2; D is ambiguous. The germline V and J ends were trimmed by 3 bases and 9 bases, with 4 bases remaining between them. Per the germline V gene, CDR1 is KGHDR and CDR2 is SFDVKD. This CDR3 contains 11 residues. CDR3 sequence (DNA): TGTGCCACCAGTGATACACGGGAGCTGTTTTTT. Its translation is CATSDTRELFF.

This clonotype was seen many times. This chain uses TRBV18 with TRBJ2-1; D is possibly TRBD1 (5 bases). The CDR3 has 13 residues. Germline V lookup: CDR1 KGHSH, CDR2 LQKENI. Trimming shortened V by 5 bases and J by 5 bases, and 10 bases separated the two germline ends. This CDR3 reads CASSNQQDNEQFF. The CDR3 DNA reads as TGTGCCAGCTCAAATCAACAGGACAATGAGCAGTTCTTC.

The rearrangement links TRBV7-9 to TRBJ2-3; no reliable D call. V dropped 3 bases and J dropped 2 bases, with 12 bases sitting between them. The V gene's germline CDR1 is SEHNR and CDR2 FQNEAQ (reference sequence). The CDR3 is 15 amino acids. The CDR3 is CASSLGLRYTDTQYF. CDR3 nucleotide sequence: TGTGCCAGCAGCTTGGGTCTGCGGTACACAGATACGCAGTATTTT.

This clonotype was counted many times. The chain recombines TRBV7-3 with TRBJ2-1, with D possibly matching TRBD1 (5 bases). The CDR3 loop spans 13 amino acids. Per germline, CDR1 SGHTA and CDR2 FQGTGA. V was clipped by 5 bases and J by 6 bases, with 11 bases between them. The CDR3 here is CASSEGATNEQFF. The CDR3 nucleotides are TGTGCCAGCAGCGAAGGGGCTACCAATGAGCAGTTCTTC.

This CDR3 is CASSLGQANIQYF. CDR3 DNA sequence: TGTGCCAGCAGTCTCGGACAGGCAAACATTCAGTACTTC. The chain is built from TRBV7-8 and TRBJ2-4; TRBD1 agrees at 7 bases. Losses at the gene ends were 6 bases for V and 6 bases for J; bases not matched to a gene: 5. CDR1 is SGHVS, CDR2 FQNEAQ, per germline. CDR3 length: 13 amino acids.

This clonotype was counted many times. The chain links TRBV5-1 to TRBJ1-5, with TRBD1 as a possible D gene (5 bases). V lost 0 bases and J 9 bases, leaving 10 bases between the germline ends. Germline V gene lookup returns CDR1 SGHRS and CDR2 YFSETQ. The CDR3 spans 13 residues. CDR3 amino acids: CASSLGQGGPQHF. CDR3 DNA: TGCGCCAGCAGCTTGGGGCAGGGTGGGCCCCAGCATTTT. Combining the CDR3 with reference TRBV5-1 and TRBJ1-5 gives the whole variable domain KAGVTQTPRYLIKTRGQQVTLSCSPISGHRSVSWYQQTPGQGLQFLFEYFSETQRNKGNFPGRFSGRQFSNSRSEMNVSTLELGDSALYLCASSLGQGGPQHFGDGTRLSIL.

This clonotype has a count of ten or more. The CDR3 region is CASSPLGEQYF. The CDR3 DNA reads as TGTGCCAGCAGTCCCCTGGGGGAGCAGTACTTC. This rearrangement joins TRBV6-5 to TRBJ2-7; D call uncertain. CDR3 size: 11 residues. Germline V gene sequence: CDR1 MNHEY, CDR2 SVGAGI. Trimming shortened V by 5 bases and J by 7 bases, and 9 bases separated the two germline ends.

This clonotype occurred many times. This rearrangement joins TRBV6-6 to TRBJ1-4, with D hard to call. Trimming pared 4 bases from V and 8 bases from J, leaving 11 bases between. The CDR3 contains 13 residues. Germline V gene sequence: CDR1 MNHNY, CDR2 SVGAGI (reference sequence). CDR3 amino acids: CASSSPAGEKLFF. DNA for the CDR3: TGTGCCAGCAGTTCCCCGGCGGGGGAAAAACTGTTTTTT.

The chain combines TRBV5-1 with TRBJ2-5, with D possibly matching TRBD2 (5 bases). The CDR3 is 15 amino acids. V was shortened by 0 bases and J by 5 bases, with 14 bases between the two germline ends. Germline assignment: CDR1 SGHRS and CDR2 YFSETQ. CDR3: CASSLVSEGWETQYF. In nucleotides, the CDR3 is TGCGCCAGCAGCTTGGTGTCCGAGGGTTGGGAGACCCAGTACTTC.